The TCR beta chain under discussion was sequenced for a study of T cell repertoires in cytomegalovirus infection. Study information: Both CMV infection and a matching HLA type were indicated by public TCR beta signatures.

From the reads, TCRdb called clonotypes with MiXCR, one entry per CDR3 protein. The sample yields about 360,000 distinct CDR3 sequences, around a sixth seen once. Comment on this clonotype: No antigen is known for it.

V lost 2 bases and J lost 5; bases outside the gene matches: 4. Per germline, CDR1 SGHRS and CDR2 YFSETQ. The length of the CDR3 is 14 residues. Study-level points and caveats: Carriers of CMV and the relevant HLA type were discriminated by public TCR beta frequency. There were HLA-C-restricted CMV-specific TCR beta clonotypes dominating the ex vivo response.

The sequence came from a human donor in good health (CMV status not recorded). Some clones in this sample may be carry-over from other donors' samples. The source material was PBMCs. The chain combines TRBV5-1 with TRBJ2-7, with 10 bases fitting TRBD1. CDR3 protein: CASSFRDRGHEQYF. The CDR3 DNA sequence: TGCGCCAGCAGCTTCCGGGACAGGGGCCACGAGCAGTACTTC.